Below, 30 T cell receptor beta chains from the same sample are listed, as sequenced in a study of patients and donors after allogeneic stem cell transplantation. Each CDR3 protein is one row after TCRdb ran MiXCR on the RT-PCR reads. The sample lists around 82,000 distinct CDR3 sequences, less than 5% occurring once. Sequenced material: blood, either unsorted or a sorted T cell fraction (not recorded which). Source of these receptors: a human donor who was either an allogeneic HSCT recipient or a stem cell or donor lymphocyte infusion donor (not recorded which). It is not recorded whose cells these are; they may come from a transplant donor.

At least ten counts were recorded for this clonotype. This chain's CDR3 is CASSQQNTEAFF. The CDR3 DNA is TGTGCCAGCAGCCAACAGAACACTGAAGCTTTCTTT. The J gene is TRBJ1-1, the V gene TRBV3-1, with D unclear. CDR3 length: 12 amino acids. Germline V gene sequence: CDR1 LGHDT, CDR2 YNNKEL (reference sequence). V was clipped by 2 bases and J by 1 base, with 2 bases between them.

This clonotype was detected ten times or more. The CDR3 loop is CASSQDRGNYGYTF. In nucleotides, the CDR3 is TGTGCCAGCAGCCAAGATAGAGGAAACTATGGCTACACCTTC. The chain joins TRBV4-2 to TRBJ1-2; D uncertain. Looked up from germline, CDR1 is LGHNA and CDR2 is YNFKEQ. The CDR3 is 14 residues long. V shed 0 bases and J shed 2 bases, with 7 bases lying between them.

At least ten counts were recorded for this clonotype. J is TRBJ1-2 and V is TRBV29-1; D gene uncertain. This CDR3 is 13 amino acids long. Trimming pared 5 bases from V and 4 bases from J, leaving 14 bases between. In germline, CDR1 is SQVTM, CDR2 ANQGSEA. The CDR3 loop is CSVTSEGTYGYTF. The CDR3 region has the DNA TGCAGCGTTACTTCGGAGGGCACCTATGGCTACACCTTC.

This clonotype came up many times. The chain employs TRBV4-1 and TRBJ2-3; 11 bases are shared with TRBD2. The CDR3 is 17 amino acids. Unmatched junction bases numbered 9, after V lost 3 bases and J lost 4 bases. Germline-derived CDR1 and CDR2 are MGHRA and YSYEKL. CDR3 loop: CASSHAKTSGNPDTQYF. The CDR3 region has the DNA TGCGCCAGCAGCCATGCGAAGACTAGCGGGAATCCAGATACGCAGTATTTT.

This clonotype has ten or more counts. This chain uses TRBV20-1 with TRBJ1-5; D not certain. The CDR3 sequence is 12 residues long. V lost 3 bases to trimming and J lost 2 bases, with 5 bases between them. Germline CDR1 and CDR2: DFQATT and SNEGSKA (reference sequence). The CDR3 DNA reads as TGCAGTGCTAGTGCGGGCAATCAGCCCCAGCATTTT. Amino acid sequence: CSASAGNQPQHF.

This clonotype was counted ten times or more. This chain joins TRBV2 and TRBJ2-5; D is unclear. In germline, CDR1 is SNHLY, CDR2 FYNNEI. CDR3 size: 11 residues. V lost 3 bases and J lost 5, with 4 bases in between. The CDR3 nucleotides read TGTGCCAGCAGTGAGTGGGAGACCCAGTACTTC. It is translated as CASSEWETQYF.

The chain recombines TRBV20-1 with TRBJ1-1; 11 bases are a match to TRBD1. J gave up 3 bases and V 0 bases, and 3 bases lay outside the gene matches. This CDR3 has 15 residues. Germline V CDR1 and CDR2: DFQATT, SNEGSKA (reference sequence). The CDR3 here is CSARDRDRGDTEAFF. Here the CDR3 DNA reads TGCAGTGCTAGAGATCGGGACAGGGGGGACACTGAAGCTTTCTTT.

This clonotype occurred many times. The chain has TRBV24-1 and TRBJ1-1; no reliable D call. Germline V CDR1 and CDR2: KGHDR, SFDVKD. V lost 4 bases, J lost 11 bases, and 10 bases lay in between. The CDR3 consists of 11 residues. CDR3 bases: TGTGCCACCAGTGACGGGGTAATGGCTTTCTTT. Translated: CATSDGVMAFF.

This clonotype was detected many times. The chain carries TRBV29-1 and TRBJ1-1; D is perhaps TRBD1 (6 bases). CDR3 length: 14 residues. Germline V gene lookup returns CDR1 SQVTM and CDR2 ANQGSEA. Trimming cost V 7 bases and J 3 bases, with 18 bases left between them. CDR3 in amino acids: CSALRGGADTEAFF. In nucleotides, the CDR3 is TGCAGCGCTTTAAGGGGGGGCGCCGACACTGAAGCTTTCTTT.

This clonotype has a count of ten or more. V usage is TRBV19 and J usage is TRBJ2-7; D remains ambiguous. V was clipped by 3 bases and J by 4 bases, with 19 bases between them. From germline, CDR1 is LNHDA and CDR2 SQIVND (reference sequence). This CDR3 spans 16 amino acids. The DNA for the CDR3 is TGTGCCAGTAGTATTGTATTGGGGTACGGATCTTACGAGCAGTACTTC. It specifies CASSIVLGYGSYEQYF.

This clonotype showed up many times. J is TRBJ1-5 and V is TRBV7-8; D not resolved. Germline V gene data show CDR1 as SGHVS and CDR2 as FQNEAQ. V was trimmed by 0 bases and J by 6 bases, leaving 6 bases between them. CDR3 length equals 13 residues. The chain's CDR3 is CASSLAAGQPQHF. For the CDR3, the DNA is TGTGCCAGCAGCTTAGCGGCAGGTCAGCCCCAGCATTTT. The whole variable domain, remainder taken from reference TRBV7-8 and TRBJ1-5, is GAGVSQSPRYKVAKRGQDVALRCDPISGHVSLFWYQQALGQGPEFLTYFQNEAQLDKSGLPSDRFFAERPEGSVSTLKIQRTQQEDSAVYLCASSLAAGQPQHFGDGTRLSIL.

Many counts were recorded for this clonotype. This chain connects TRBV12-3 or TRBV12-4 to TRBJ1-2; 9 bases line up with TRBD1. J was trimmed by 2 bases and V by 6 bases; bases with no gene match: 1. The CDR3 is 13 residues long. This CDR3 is CASSTGGNYGYTF. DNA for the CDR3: TGTGCCAGCAGCACAGGGGGCAACTATGGCTACACCTTC.

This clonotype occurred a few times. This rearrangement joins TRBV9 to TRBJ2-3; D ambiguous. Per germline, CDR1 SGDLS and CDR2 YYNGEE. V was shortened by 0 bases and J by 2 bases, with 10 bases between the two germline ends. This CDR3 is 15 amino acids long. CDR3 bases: TGTGCCAGCAGCGTAGAAGTAGCTTACACAGATACGCAGTATTTT. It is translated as CASSVEVAYTDTQYF.

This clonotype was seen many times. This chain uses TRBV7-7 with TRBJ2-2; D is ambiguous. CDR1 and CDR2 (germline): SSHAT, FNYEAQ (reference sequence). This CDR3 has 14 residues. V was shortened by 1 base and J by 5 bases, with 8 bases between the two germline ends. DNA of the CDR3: TGTGCCAGCAGCTTAGGGTATGGGACCGGGGAGCTGTTTTTT. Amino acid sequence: CASSLGYGTGELFF.

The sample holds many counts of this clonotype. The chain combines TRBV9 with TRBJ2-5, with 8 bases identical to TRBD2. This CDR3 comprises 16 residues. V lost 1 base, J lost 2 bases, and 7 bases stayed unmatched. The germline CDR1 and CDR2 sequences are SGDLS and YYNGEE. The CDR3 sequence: CASSVRGTGGQETQYF. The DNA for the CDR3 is TGTGCCAGCAGCGTAAGGGGGACGGGGGGGCAAGAGACCCAGTACTTC. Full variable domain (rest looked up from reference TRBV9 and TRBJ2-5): DSGVTQTPKHLITATGQRVTLRCSPRSGDLSVYWYQQSLDQGLQFLIQYYNGEERAKGNILERFSAQQFPDLHSELNLSSLELGDSALYFCASSVRGTGGQETQYFGPGTRLLVL.

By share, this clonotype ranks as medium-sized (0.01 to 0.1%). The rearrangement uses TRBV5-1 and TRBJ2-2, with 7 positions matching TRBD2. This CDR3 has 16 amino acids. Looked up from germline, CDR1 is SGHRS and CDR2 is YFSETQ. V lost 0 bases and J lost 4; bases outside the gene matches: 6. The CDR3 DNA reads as TGCGCCAGCAGCTTGGAGGGCGGGAGAAGCACCGGGGAGCTGTTTTTT. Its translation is CASSLEGGRSTGELFF.

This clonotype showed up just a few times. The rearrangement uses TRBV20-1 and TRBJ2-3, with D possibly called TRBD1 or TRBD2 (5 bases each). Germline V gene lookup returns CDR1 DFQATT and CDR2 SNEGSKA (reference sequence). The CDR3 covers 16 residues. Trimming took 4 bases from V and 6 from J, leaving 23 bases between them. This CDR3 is CSAKRFGGAHMDTQYF. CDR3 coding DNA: TGCAGTGCTAAGCGGTTCGGTGGGGCCCACATGGATACGCAGTATTTT.

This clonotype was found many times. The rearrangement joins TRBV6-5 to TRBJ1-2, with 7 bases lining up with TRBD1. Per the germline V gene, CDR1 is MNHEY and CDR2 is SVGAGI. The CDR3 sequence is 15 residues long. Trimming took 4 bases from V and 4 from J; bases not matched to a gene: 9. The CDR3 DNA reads TGTGCCAGCAGTTTAGGGACAGCTTCTAGCTATGGCTACACCTTC. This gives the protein CASSLGTASSYGYTF.

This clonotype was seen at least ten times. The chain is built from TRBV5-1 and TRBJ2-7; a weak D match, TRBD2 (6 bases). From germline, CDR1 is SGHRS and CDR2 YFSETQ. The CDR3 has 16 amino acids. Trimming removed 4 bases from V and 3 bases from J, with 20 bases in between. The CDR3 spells CASSASGPGTFYEQYF. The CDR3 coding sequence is TGCGCCAGCAGCGCCTCGGGTCCCGGGACTTTCTACGAGCAGTACTTC.

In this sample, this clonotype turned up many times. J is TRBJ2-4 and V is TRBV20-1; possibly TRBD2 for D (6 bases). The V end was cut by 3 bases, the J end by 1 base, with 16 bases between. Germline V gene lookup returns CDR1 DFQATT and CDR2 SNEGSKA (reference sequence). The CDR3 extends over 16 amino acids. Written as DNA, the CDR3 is TGCAGTGCTAGGATGGGGGGTAGTTTGGCCAAAAACATTCAGTACTTC. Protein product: CSARMGGSLAKNIQYF.

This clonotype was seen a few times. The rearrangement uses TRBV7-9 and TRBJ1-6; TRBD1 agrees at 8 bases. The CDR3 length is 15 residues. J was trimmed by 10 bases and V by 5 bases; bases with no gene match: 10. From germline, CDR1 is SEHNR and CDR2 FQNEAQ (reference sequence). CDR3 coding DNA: TGTGCCAGCAGCCCCCGGACAGGGTCCAGGTCACCCCTCCACTTT. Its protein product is CASSPRTGSRSPLHF.

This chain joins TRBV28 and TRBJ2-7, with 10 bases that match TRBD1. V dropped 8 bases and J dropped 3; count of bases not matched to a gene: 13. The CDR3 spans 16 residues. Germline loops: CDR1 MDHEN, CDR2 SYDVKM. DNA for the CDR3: TGTGCCAGCCGAGGGGGACAGGGGCGCCCTCACTACGAGCAGTACTTC. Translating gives CASRGGQGRPHYEQYF.

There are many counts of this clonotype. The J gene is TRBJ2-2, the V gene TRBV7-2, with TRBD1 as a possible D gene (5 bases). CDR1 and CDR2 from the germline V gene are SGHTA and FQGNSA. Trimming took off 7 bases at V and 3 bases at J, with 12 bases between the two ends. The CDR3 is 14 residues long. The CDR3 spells CASTRQGYTGELFF. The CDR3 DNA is TGTGCCAGCACCCGGCAGGGCTACACCGGGGAGCTGTTTTTT.

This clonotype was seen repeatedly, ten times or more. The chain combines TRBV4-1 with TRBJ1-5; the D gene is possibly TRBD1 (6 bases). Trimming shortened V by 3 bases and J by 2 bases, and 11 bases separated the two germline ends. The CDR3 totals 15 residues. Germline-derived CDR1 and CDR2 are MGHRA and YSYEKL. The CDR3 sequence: CASSHYREGNQPQHF. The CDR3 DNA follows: TGCGCCAGCAGCCATTACAGGGAAGGCAATCAGCCCCAGCATTTT.

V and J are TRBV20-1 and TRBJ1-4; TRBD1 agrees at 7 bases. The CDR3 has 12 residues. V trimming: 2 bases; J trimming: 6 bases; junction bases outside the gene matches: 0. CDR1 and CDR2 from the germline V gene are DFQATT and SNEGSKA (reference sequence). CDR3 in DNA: TGCAGTGCTAGACAGGGGGATGAAAAACTGTTTTTT. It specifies CSARQGDEKLFF.

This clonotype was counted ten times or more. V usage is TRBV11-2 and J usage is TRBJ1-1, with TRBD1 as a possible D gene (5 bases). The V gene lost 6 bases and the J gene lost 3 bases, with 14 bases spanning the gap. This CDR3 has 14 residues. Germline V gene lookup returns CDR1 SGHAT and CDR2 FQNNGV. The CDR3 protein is CASSLTPRDTEAFF. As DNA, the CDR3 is TGTGCCAGCAGTTTAACCCCCAGGGACACTGAAGCTTTCTTT.

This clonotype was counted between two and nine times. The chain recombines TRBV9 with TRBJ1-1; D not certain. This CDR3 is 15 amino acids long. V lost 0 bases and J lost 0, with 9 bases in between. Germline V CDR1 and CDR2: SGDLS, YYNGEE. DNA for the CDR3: TGTGCCAGCAGCGTAGAGCCGAACATGAACACTGAAGCTTTCTTT. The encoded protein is CASSVEPNMNTEAFF. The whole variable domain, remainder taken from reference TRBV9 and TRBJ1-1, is DSGVTQTPKHLITATGQRVTLRCSPRSGDLSVYWYQQSLDQGLQFLIQYYNGEERAKGNILERFSAQQFPDLHSELNLSSLELGDSALYFCASSVEPNMNTEAFFGQGTRLTVV.

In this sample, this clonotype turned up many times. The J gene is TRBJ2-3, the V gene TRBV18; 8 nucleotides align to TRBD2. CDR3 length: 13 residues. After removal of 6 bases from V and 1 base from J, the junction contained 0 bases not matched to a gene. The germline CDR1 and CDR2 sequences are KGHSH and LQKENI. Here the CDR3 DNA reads TGTGCCAGCTCGGGACTAGGCACAGATACGCAGTATTTT. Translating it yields CASSGLGTDTQYF.

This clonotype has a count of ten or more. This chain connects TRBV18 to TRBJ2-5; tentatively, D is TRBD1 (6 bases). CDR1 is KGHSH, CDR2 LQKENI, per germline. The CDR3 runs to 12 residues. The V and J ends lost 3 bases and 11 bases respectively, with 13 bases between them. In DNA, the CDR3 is TGTGCCAGCTCACCGCCGAGACAGGTGCAGTACTTC. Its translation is CASSPPRQVQYF.

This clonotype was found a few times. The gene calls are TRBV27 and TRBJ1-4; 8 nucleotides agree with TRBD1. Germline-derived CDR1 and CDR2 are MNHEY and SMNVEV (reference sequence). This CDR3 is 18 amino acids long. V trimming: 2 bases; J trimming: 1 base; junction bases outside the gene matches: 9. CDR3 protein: CASSLRAGGPVTNEKLFF. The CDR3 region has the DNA TGTGCCAGCAGTTTAAGGGCAGGGGGCCCCGTAACTAATGAAAAACTGTTTTTT.